Presented here are 15 T cell receptor beta chains from one specimen sequenced in a study of T cells in Graves' hyperthyroidism and ophthalmopathy. Amplified regions were TCR beta CDR3 sequences from RNA transcripts. HTBI primers drove first-round RT-PCR of the TCR CDR3. TCRdb reprocessed the multiplex PCR reads with MiXCR, giving one entry per CDR3 protein. The table lists some 530,000 distinct CDR3 sequences, approximately 23% of them singletons. The sequencing sample was made of blood. Receptors originate from an older woman with Graves' ophthalmopathy.

The chain combines TRBV20-1 with TRBJ2-5; 7 nucleotides match TRBD1. Germline V gene sequence: CDR1 DFQATT, CDR2 SNEGSKA (reference sequence). This CDR3 contains 14 residues. Germline trimming cut 6 bases from V and 0 bases from J; bases unmatched to any gene: 7. The CDR3 DNA sequence: TGCAGTGCCCGGGGCAGGGGGTACCAAGAGACCCAGTACTTC. The encoded protein is CSARGRGYQETQYF.

V usage is TRBV3-1 and J usage is TRBJ2-7; 7 bases match TRBD2. CDR1 and CDR2 from the germline V gene are LGHDT and YNNKEL (reference sequence). The V segment lost 0 bases and the J segment 0 bases; nucleotides outside the gene matches: 8. The CDR3 covers 17 residues. CDR3 DNA: TGTGCCAGCAGCCAAGAACGTTCAGGGAGGGTCTCCTACGAGCAGTACTTC. Translated, it gives CASSQERSGRVSYEQYF.

The chain carries TRBV6-1 and TRBJ1-2; D remains unclear. Germline V gene lookup returns CDR1 MNHNS and CDR2 SASEGT. Trimming stripped 5 bases from V and 8 bases from J, with 12 bases between. This CDR3 contains 12 residues. The CDR3 loop is CASSPGSRGYTF. The CDR3 DNA reads as TGTGCCAGCAGTCCTGGATCAAGGGGCTACACCTTC.

There are a few counts of this clonotype. The chain recombines TRBV7-9 with TRBJ2-1, with 9 bases fitting TRBD2. The germline CDR1 and CDR2 sequences are SEHNR and FQNEAQ (reference sequence). Germline trimming cut 3 bases from V and 6 bases from J; bases unmatched to any gene: 6. The CDR3 is made up of 15 amino acids. CDR3 in amino acids: CASSFYLAGSNEQFF. DNA for the CDR3: TGTGCCAGCAGCTTCTATCTAGCGGGGAGCAATGAGCAGTTCTTC.

Details on this clonotype: At one end the junction does not follow the germline gene, possibly because of a read error. This chain connects TRBV5-1 to TRBJ2-3; a possible D gene is TRBD2 (7 bases). Germline V gene data show CDR1 as SGHRS and CDR2 as YFSETQ. This CDR3 contains 13 residues. CDR3 region: CTSSGDNTDTQYF. The CDR3 nucleotides read TGCACCAGCAGCGGGGACAACACAGATACGCAGTATTTT.

The chain couples TRBV2 to TRBJ2-7, with 9 bases matching TRBD1. After removal of 6 bases from V and 0 bases from J, the junction contained 6 bases not matched to a gene. This CDR3 is 15 amino acids long. Germline CDR1 and CDR2: SNHLY and FYNNEI. The DNA of the CDR3 is TGTGCCAGCAGGGTAGACAGGGGGTTCTCCTACGAGCAGTACTTC. Translated, it gives CASRVDRGFSYEQYF.

J is TRBJ2-3 and V is TRBV20-1; 8 bases agree with TRBD2. After removal of 4 bases from V and 7 bases from J, the junction contained 7 bases not matched to a gene. This CDR3 has 13 amino acids. Germline V gene data show CDR1 as DFQATT and CDR2 as SNEGSKA (reference sequence). CDR3 DNA sequence: TGCAGTGCTACCGGGGGGGGCGCAAATACGCAGTATTTT. Translation: CSATGGGANTQYF.

The sample holds many counts of this clonotype. V gene TRBV28 combines with J gene TRBJ2-7; D may be TRBD2 (5 bases). Trimming removed 8 bases from V and 0 bases from J, with 8 bases in between. Germline CDR1 is MDHEN and CDR2 is SYDVKM. CDR3 length equals 12 residues. CDR3: CASEGSSYEQYF. In nucleotides, the CDR3 is TGTGCCAGCGAAGGGAGCTCCTACGAGCAGTACTTC. Full variable domain (remainder filled in from reference TRBV28 and TRBJ2-7): DVKVTQSSRYLVKRTGEKVFLECVQDMDHENMFWYRQDPGLGLRLIYFSYDVKMKEKGDIPEGYSVSREKKERFSLILESASTNQTSMYLCASEGSSYEQYFGPGTRLTVT.

The chain is built from TRBV9 and TRBJ1-5; D perhaps matches TRBD1 (6 bases). V gave up 0 bases and J gave up 3 bases, with 10 bases separating them. The CDR3 is 15 amino acids. In germline, CDR1 is SGDLS, CDR2 YYNGEE. CDR3 protein: CASSVGTGLNQPQHF. CDR3 bases: TGTGCCAGCAGCGTAGGTACAGGGCTCAATCAGCCCCAGCATTTT.

Comments on this clonotype: One base away lies a much larger clone, so this may be a sequencing read error. The chain has TRBV7-2 and TRBJ2-7; no clear D. Trimming removed 1 base at V and 5 bases at J, with 9 bases between. This CDR3 has 13 residues. CDR1 is SGHTA, CDR2 FQGNSA, per germline. This chain's CDR3 is CASSLGILHEQYF. The CDR3 nucleotides are TGTGCCAGCAGCTTAGGGATATTACACGAGCAGTACTTC.

This clonotype was found a few times. The V gene is TRBV12-3 or TRBV12-4, the J gene TRBJ2-3, with no clear D. This CDR3 has 13 residues. The V end lost 5 bases, the J end lost 4 bases, and 10 bases lay between the germline ends. CDR3: CASSPLPADTQYF. The CDR3 DNA is TGTGCCAGCAGTCCCCTCCCCGCAGATACGCAGTATTTT.

In this sample, this clonotype turned up a few times. V usage is TRBV20-1 and J usage is TRBJ2-6; D is unclear. CDR1 is DFQATT and CDR2 is SNEGSKA in the germline V gene (reference sequence). V shed 3 bases and J shed 0 bases, with 9 bases lying between them. This CDR3 is built from 15 residues. In DNA, the CDR3 is TGCAGTGCTAGTATTAGCAACTCTGGGGCCAACGTCCTGACTTTC. Its translation is CSASISNSGANVLTF.

The chain combines TRBV25-1 with TRBJ1-1; perhaps TRBD1 as D (5 bases). Germline V gene lookup returns CDR1 MGHDK and CDR2 SYGVNS. V was shortened by 1 base and J by 0 bases, with 9 bases between the two germline ends. CDR3 length equals 15 residues. The CDR3 coding sequence is TGTGCCAGCAGTGAATTGGGAGGGGTGAACACTGAAGCTTTCTTT. The encoded protein is CASSELGGVNTEAFF.

This clonotype turned up a few times. This sequence joins TRBV27 and TRBJ2-7; D tentatively fits TRBD1 or TRBD2 (7 bases each). Deletions cut 8 bases from V and 7 bases from J, with 21 bases between. The germline gives CDR1 MNHEY, CDR2 SMNVEV (reference sequence). CDR3 size: 14 residues. CDR3 nucleotides: TGTGCCAGCTGCCGGGGAGGGGGCGGTTGTGAGCAGTACTTC. This sequence encodes CASCRGGGGCEQYF.

The chain combines TRBV20-1 with TRBJ1-1; 7 nucleotides match TRBD1. V shed 6 bases and J 4 bases; nucleotides not matched to a gene: 11. The CDR3 length is 14 residues. In germline, CDR1 is DFQATT, CDR2 SNEGSKA (reference sequence). The CDR3 coding sequence is TGCAGTGCCATAGGGGGCACAGGTACCACTGAAGCTTTCTTT. Translation gives CSAIGGTGTTEAFF.